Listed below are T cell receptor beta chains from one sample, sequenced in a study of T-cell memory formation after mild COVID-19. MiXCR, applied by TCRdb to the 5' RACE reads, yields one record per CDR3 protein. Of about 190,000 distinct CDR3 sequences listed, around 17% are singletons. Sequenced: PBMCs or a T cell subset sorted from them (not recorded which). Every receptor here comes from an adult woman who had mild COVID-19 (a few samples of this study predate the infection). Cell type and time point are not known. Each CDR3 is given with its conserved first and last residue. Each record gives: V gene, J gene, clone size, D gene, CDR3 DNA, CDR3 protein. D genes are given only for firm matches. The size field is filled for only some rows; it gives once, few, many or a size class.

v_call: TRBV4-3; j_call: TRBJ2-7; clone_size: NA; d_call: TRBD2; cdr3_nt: TGCGCCAGCAGCCAGGTTCGACTAGCGGGAGGGTACGAGCAGTACTTC; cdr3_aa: CASSQVRLAGGYEQYF
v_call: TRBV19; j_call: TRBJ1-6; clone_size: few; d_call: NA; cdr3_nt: TGTGCCAGTGGGAAGGGGGGACGGCATAATTCACCCCTCCACTTT; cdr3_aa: CASGKGGRHNSPLHF
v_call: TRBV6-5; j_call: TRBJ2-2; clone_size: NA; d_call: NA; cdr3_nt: TGTGCCAGCAGTTACTCAGGAACGACCTCCTCCACCGGGGAGCTGTTTTTT; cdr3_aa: CASSYSGTTSSTGELFF
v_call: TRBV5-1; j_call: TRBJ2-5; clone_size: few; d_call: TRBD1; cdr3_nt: TGCGCCAGCAGCTTTGGGGGACAGGAGAAGACCCAGTACTTC; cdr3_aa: CASSFGGQEKTQYF
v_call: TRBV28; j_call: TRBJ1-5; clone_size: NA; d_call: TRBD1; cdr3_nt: TGTGCCAGCAGTTTAACCCAGGGGGCGATTGGGAATCAGCCCCAGCATTTT; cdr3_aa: CASSLTQGAIGNQPQHF
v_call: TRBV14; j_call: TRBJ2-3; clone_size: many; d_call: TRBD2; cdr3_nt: TGTGCCAGCAGCCGAGGACTAGCGGGGATCAGGACACGAGATACGCAGTATTTT; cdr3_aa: CASSRGLAGIRTRDTQYF
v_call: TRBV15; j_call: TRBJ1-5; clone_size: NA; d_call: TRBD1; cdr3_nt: TGTGCCACCAGCAGAGAAGACAGGGAGCTCAAGCCCCAGCATTTT; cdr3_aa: CATSREDRELKPQHF
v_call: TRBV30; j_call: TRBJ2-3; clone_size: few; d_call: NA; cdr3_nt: TGTGCCTGGAGTAGCAGGGCCCCAGATACGCAGTATTTT; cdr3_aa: CAWSSRAPDTQYF
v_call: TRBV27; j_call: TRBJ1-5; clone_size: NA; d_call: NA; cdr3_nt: TGTGCCAGCAGTTTTTTCGGGGGGCCGGGCAATCAGCCCCAGCATTTT; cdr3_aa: CASSFFGGPGNQPQHF
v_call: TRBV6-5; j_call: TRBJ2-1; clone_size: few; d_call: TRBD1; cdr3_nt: TGTGCCAGCAGACTGACCGGGACAGGGTCCTACAATGAGCAGTTCTTC; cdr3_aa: CASRLTGTGSYNEQFF
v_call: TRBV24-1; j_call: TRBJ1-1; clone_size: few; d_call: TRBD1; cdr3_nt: TGTGCCACCTCTTCCGGGACAGGGAACACTGAAGCTTTCTTT; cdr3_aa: CATSSGTGNTEAFF
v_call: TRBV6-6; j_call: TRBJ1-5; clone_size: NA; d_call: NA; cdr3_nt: TGTGCCAGCAGCCCTCGGGAGGTACAGCCCCAGCATTTT; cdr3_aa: CASSPREVQPQHF
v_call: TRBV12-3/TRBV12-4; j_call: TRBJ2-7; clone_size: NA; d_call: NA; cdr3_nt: TGTGCCAGCAGTTTTGGGGACGAGCAGTACTTC; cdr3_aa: CASSFGDEQYF
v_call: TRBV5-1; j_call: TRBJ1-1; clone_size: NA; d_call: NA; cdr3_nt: TGCGCCAGCAGCTTGGCGACGACTCCCAACACTGAAGCTTTCTTT; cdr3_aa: CASSLATTPNTEAFF
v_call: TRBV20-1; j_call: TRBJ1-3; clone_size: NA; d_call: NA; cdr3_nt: TGCAGTGCTAGAGATCGACGGAGGCTCCGGCCGGCTGGAAACACCATATATTTT; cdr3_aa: CSARDRRRLRPAGNTIYF
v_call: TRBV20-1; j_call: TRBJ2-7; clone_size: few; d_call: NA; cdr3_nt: TGCAGTGCCGCGACAGGCCTTCCCGTCGAGCAGTACTTC; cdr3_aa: CSAATGLPVEQYF
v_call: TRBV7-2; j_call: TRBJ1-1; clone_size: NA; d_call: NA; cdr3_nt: TGTGCCAGCAGCGGGACCCTCACTACCTCGAACACTGAAGCTTTCTTT; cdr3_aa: CASSGTLTTSNTEAFF
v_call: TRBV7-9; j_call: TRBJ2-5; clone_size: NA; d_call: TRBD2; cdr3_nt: TGTGCCACCGGGGGACTAGCCGAGACCCAGTACTTC; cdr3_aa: CATGGLAETQYF
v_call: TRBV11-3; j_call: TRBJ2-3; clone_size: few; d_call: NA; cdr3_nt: TGTGCCAGCAGCTTAGGACACGGGCGAGGAGATACGCAGTATTTT; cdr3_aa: CASSLGHGRGDTQYF
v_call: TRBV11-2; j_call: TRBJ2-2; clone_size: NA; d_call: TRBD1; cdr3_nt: TGTGCCAGCAGCTCCATCAGGGGGCGAGTGACCGGGGAGCTGTTTTTT; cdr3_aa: CASSSIRGRVTGELFF
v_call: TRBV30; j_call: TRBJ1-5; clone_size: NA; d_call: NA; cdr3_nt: TGTGCCTGGAGTGTTGGGGCAGGGTCCAATCAGCCCCAGCATTTT; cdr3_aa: CAWSVGAGSNQPQHF
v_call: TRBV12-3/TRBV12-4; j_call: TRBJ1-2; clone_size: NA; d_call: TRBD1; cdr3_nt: TGTGCCAGCAGTTCCACAGGGGGCTTGACTTGGGGCTACACCTTC; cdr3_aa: CASSSTGGLTWGYTF
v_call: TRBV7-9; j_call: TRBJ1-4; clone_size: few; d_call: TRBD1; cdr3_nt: TGTGCCAGCAGCTCTGACAGGGGGGCAGTAGGGGAAAAACTGTTTTTT; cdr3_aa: CASSSDRGAVGEKLFF
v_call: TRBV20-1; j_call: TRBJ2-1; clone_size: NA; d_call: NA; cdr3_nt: TGCAGTGCTAATTCCGGAGGGGGCGCCTACAATGAGCAGTTCTTC; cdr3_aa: CSANSGGGAYNEQFF
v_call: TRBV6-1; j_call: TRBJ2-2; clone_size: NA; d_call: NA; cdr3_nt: TGTGCCAGTGGCCAGGGACGGCCGAACACCGGGGAGCTGTTTTTT; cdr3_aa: CASGQGRPNTGELFF
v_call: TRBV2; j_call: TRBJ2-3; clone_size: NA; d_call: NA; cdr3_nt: TGTGCCAGCAGTTTCACCGCAGATACGCAGTATTTT; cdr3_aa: CASSFTADTQYF
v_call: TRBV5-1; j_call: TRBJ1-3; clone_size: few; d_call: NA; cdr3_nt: TGCGCCAGCAGCTTGGACGGCTCAAGCTCTGGAAACACCATATATTTT; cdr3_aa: CASSLDGSSSGNTIYF
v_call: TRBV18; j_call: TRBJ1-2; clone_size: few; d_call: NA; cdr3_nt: TGTGCCAGCTCACCATTTACAGGGCGTAACTATGGCTACACCTTC; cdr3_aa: CASSPFTGRNYGYTF
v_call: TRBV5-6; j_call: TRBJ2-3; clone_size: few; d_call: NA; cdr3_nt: TGTGCCAGCAGACTGACAGTGAGCACAGATACGCAGTATTTT; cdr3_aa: CASRLTVSTDTQYF
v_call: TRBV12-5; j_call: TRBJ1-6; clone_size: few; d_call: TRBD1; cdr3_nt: TGTGCTAGTGGTTCCGGGACAGATAATTCACCCCTCCACTTT; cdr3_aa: CASGSGTDNSPLHF
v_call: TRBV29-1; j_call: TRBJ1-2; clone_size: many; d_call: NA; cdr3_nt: TGCAGCGTTGTGAAGGGTACCTATGGCTACACCTTC; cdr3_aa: CSVVKGTYGYTF
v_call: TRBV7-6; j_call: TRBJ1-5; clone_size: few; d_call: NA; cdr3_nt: TGTGCCAGCAGTCCCGACGGCTTACAGCCCCAGCATTTT; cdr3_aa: CASSPDGLQPQHF
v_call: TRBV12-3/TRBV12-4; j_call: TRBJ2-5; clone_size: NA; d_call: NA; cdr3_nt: TGTGCCAGCAGTTTAAACAGGGAAGAGACCCAGTACTTC; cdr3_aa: CASSLNREETQYF
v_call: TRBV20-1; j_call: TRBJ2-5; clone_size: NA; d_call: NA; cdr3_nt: TGCAGTGCTAGAGATCGAGTGGGAGAGACCCAGTACTTC; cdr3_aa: CSARDRVGETQYF
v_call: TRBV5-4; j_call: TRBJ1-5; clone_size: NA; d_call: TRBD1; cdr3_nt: TGTGCCAGCAGCTTGGGGACAGGTGGCAATCAGCCCCAGCATTTT; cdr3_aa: CASSLGTGGNQPQHF
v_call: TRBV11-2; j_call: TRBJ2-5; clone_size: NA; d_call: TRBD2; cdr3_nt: TGTGCCAGCAGCTCTCTAGCGGGGTCGAAAGAGACCCAGTACTTC; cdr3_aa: CASSSLAGSKETQYF
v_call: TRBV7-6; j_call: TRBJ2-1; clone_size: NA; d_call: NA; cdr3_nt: TGTGCCAGCAGTCCAGGGCTACTCTACAATGAGCAGTTCTTC; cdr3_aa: CASSPGLLYNEQFF
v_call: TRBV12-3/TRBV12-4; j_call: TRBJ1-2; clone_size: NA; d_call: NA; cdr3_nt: TGTGCCAGCAGTTTGCAGGGGAGGGGTCTCCTTGGCTACACCTTC; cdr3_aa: CASSLQGRGLLGYTF
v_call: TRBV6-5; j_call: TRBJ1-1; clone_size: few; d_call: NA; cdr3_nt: TGTGCCAGCAGTTACGGGGAGGGGGGGATGTCTGAAGCTTTCTTT; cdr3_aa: CASSYGEGGMSEAFF
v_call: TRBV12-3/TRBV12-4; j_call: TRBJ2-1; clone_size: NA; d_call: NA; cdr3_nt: TGTGCCAGCAGTTTGCGCGGAAGCTCCTACAATGAGCAGTTCTTC; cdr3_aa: CASSLRGSSYNEQFF
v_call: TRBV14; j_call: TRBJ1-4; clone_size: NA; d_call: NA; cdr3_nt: TGTGCCAGCAGCCCAACATACAGTGATGAAAAACTGTTTTTT; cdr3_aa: CASSPTYSDEKLFF
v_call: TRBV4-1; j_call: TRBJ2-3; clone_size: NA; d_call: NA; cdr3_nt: TGCGCCAGCAGCTCCCGGTCGACTACCGCTAGCACAGATACGCAGTATTTT; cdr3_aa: CASSSRSTTASTDTQYF
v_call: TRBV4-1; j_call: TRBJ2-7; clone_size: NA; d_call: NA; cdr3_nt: TGCGCCAGCAGCCAAGATGGGCAGGGGACGGACGAGCAGTACTTC; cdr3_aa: CASSQDGQGTDEQYF
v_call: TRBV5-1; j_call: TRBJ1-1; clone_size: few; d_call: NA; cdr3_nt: TGCGCCAGCGTGGGTGGGACTGAAGCTTTCTTT; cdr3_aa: CASVGGTEAFF
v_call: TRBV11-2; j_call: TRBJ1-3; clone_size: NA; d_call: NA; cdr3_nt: TGTGCCAGCAGCTTAGAGATTTGGGGAACTGGAAACACCATATATTTT; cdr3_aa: CASSLEIWGTGNTIYF
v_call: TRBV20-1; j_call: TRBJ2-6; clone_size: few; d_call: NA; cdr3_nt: TGCAGTGCTAGATCGGGACTTAACTCTGGGGCCAACGTCCTGACTTTC; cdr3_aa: CSARSGLNSGANVLTF
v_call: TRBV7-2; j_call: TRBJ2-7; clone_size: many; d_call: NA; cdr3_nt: TGTGCCAGCAGCCCGCCCGGTGTAGTCTTCTCCTACGAGCAGTACTTC; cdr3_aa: CASSPPGVVFSYEQYF
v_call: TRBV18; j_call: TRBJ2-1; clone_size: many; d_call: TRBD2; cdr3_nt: TGTGCCAGCTCACTGGCCTTAGCGGGAGGGCCAGGTGAGCAGTTCTTC; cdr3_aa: CASSLALAGGPGEQFF
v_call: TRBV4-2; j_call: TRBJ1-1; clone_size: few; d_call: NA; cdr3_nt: TGTGCCAGCAGCCAAGATATAGGCAGGAGTAGCACTGAAGCTTTCTTT; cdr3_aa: CASSQDIGRSSTEAFF
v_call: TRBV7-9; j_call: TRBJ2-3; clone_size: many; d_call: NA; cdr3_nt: TGTGCCAGCAGCTCCCGGGTCTCAACGGGGGATACGCAGTATTTT; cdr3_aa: CASSSRVSTGDTQYF
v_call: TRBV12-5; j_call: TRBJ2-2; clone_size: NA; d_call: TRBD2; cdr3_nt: TGTGCTAGTGGTTCAATTGGAGCGGGAGTCGAGACCGGGGAGCTGTTTTTT; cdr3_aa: CASGSIGAGVETGELFF
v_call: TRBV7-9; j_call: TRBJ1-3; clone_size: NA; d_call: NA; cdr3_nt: TGTGCCAGCAGCTTTTTTAGGATCTCTGGAAACACCATATATTTT; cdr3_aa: CASSFFRISGNTIYF
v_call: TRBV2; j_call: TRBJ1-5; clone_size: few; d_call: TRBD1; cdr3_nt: TGTGCCAGCAATCAGAGGACAGGGGCCCAGCCCCAGCATTTT; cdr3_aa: CASNQRTGAQPQHF
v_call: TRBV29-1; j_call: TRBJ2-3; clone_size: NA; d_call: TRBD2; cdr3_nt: TGCAGCGTTGGAAGCGGGAGCCCCACAGATACGCAGTATTTT; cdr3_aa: CSVGSGSPTDTQYF